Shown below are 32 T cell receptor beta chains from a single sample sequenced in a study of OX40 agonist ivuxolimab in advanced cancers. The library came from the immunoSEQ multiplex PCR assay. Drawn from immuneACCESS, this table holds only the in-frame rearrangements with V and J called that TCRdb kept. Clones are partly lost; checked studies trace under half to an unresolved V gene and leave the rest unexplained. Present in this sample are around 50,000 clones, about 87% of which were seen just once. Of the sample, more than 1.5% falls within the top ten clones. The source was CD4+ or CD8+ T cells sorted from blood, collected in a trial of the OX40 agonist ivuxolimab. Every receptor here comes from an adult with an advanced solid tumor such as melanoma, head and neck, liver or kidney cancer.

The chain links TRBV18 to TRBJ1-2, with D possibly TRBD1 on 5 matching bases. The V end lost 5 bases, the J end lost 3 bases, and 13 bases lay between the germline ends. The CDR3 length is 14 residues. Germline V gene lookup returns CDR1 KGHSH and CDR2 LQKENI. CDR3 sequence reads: CASSSGKGDYGYTF. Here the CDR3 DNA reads TGTGCCAGCTCATCAGGGAAGGGTGACTATGGCTACACCTTC. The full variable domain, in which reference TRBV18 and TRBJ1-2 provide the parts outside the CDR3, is NAGVMQNPRHLVRRRGQEARLRCSPMKGHSHVYWYRQLPEEGLKFMVYLQKENIIDESGMPKERFSAEFPKEGPSILRIQQVVRGDSAAYFCASSSGKGDYGYTFGSGTRLTVV.

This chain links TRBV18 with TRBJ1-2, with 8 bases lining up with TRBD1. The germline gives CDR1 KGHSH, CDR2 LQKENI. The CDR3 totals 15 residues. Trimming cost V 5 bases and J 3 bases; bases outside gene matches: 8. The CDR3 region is CASSRDRGMDYGYTF. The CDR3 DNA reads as TGTGCCAGCTCAAGAGACAGGGGAATGGACTATGGCTACACCTTC.

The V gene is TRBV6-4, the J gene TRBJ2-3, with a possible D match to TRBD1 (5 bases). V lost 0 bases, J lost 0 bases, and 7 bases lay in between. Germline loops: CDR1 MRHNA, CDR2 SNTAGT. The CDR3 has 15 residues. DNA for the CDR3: TGTGCCAGCAGTGACTCGGGGCTCAGCACAGATACGCAGTATTTT. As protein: CASSDSGLSTDTQYF.

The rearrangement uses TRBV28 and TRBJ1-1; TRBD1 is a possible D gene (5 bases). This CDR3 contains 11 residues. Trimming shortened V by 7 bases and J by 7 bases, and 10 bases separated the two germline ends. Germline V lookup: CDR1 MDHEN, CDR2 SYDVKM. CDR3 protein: CASIGTDEAFF. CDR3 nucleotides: TGTGCCAGCATTGGGACCGATGAAGCTTTCTTT.

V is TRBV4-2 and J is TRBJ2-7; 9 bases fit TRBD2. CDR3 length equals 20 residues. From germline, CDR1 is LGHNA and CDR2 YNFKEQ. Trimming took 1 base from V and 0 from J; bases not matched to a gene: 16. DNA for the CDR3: TGTGCCAGCAGCCAAGTGCCACTAGCGGGCTACAAGGGGGACTCCTACGAGCAGTACTTC. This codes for CASSQVPLAGYKGDSYEQYF.

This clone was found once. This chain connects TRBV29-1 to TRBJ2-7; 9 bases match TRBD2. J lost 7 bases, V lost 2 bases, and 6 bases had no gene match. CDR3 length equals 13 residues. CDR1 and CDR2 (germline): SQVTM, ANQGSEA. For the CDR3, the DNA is TGCAGCGTTGAACTAGCGGGAACTGGAGAGCAGTACGTC. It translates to CSVELAGTGEQYV.

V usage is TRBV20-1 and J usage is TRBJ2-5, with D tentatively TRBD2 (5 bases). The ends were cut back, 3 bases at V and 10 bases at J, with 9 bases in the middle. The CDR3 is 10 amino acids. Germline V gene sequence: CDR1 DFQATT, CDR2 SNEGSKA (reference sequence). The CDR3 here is CSASAGIQYF. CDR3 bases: TGCAGTGCTAGTGCCGGGATCCAGTACTTC.

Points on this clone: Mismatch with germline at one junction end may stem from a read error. CDR3 bases: TGTGCCAGCAGAGAAGAAAGGAACACTGAAGCTTTCTTT. The encoded protein is CASREERNTEAFF. This chain links TRBV2 with TRBJ1-1; D is unclear. The CDR3 covers 13 residues. Germline CDR1 is SNHLY and CDR2 is FYNNEI.

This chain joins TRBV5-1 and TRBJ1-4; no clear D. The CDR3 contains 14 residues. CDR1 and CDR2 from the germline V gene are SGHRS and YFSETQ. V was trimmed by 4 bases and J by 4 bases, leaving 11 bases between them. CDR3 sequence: CASSPAGFNEKLFF. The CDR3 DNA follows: TGCGCCAGCAGCCCCGCAGGATTTAATGAAAAACTGTTTTTT. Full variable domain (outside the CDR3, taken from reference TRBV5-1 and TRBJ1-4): KAGVTQTPRYLIKTRGQQVTLSCSPISGHRSVSWYQQTPGQGLQFLFEYFSETQRNKGNFPGRFSGRQFSNSRSEMNVSTLELGDSALYLCASSPAGFNEKLFFGSGTQLSVL.

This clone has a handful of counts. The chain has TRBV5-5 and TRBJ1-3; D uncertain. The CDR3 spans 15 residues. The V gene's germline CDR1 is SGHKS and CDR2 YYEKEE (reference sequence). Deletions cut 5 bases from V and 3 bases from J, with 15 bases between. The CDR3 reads CASSSHVELGNTIYF. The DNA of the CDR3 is TGTGCCAGCAGTTCTCACGTAGAACTTGGAAACACCATATATTTT.

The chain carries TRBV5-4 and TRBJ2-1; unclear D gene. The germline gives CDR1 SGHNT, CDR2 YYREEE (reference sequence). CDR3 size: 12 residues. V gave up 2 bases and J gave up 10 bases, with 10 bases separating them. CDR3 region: CASSFEQLEQFF. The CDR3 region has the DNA TGTGCCAGCAGCTTTGAACAGTTGGAGCAGTTCTTC. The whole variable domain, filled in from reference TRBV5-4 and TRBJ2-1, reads ETGVTQSPTHLIKTRGQQVTLRCSSQSGHNTVSWYQQALGQGPQFIFQYYREEENGRGNFPPRFSGLQFPNYSSELNVNALELDDSALYLCASSFEQLEQFFGPGTRLTVL.

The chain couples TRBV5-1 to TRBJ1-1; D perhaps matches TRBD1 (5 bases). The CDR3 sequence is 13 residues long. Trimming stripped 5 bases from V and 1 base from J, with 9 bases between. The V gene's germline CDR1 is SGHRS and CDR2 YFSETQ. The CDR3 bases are TGCGCCAGCAGGACCGGGGGGAACACTGAAGCTTTCTTT. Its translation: CASRTGGNTEAFF.

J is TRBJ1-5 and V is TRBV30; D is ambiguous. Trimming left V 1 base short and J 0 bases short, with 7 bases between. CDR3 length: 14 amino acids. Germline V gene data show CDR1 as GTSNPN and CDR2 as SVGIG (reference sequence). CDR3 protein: CAWSGINSNQPQHF. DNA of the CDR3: TGTGCCTGGAGTGGTATTAATAGCAATCAGCCCCAGCATTTT.

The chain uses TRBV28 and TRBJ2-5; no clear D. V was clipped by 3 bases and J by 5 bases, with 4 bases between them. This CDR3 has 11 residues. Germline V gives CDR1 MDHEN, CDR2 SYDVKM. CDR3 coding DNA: TGTGCCAGCAGTTTGGACGAGACCCAGTACTTC. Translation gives CASSLDETQYF.

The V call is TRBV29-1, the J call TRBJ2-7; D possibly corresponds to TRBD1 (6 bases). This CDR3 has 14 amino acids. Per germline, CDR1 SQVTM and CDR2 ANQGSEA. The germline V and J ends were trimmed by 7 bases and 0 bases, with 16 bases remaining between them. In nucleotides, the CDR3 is TGCAGCGCTAGCCAGGGGACGAACTCCTACGAGCAGTACTTC. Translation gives CSASQGTNSYEQYF.

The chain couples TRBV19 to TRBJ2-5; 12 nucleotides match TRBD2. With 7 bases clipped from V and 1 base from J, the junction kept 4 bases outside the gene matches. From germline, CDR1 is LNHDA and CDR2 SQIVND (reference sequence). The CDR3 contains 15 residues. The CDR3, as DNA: TGTGCCAGTACCACTAGCGGGAGGACCCAAGAGACCCAGTACTTC. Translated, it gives CASTTSGRTQETQYF. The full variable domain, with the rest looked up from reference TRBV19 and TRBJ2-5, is DGGITQSPKYLFRKEGQNVTLSCEQNLNHDAMYWYRQDPGQGLRLIYYSQIVNDFQKGDIAEGYSVSREKKESFPLTVTSAQKNPTAFYLCASTTSGRTQETQYFGPGTRLLVL.

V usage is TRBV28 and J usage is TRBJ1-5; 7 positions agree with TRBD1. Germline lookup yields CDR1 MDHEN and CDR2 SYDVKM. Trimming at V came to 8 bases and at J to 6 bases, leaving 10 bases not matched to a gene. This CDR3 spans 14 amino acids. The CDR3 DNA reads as TGTGCCAGCCGACAGGGTGCGGGTGTTCAGCCCCAGCATTTT. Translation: CASRQGAGVQPQHF.

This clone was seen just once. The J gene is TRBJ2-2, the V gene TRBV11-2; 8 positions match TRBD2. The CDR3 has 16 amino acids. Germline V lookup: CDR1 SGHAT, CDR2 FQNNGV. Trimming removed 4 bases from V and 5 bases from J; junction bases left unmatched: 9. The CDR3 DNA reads TGTGCCAGCAGCTCAGACCGGACTAGCCTTACCGGGGAGCTGTTTTTT. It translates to CASSSDRTSLTGELFF.

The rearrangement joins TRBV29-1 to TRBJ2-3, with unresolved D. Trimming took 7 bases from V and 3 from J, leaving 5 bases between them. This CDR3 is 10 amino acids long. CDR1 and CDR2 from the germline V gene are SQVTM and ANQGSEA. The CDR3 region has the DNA TGCAGCGGCCTAACAGATACGCAGTATTTT. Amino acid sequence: CSGLTDTQYF.

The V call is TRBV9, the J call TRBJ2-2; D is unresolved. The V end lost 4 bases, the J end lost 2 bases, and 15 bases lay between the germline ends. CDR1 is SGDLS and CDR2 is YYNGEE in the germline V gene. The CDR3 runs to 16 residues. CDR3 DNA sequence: TGTGCCAGCAGCCCTAGATCCGGATTCAACACCGGGGAGCTGTTTTTT. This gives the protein CASSPRSGFNTGELFF. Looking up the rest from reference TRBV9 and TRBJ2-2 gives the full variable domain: DSGVTQTPKHLITATGQRVTLRCSPRSGDLSVYWYQQSLDQGLQFLIQYYNGEERAKGNILERFSAQQFPDLHSELNLSSLELGDSALYFCASSPRSGFNTGELFFGEGSRLTVL.

This CDR3 reads CASSFWTGANTEAFF. The CDR3 DNA sequence: TGTGCCAGCAGCTTTTGGACGGGGGCTAATACTGAAGCTTTCTTT. The gene calls are TRBV7-2 and TRBJ1-1; tentative D call: TRBD1 (6 bases). Trimming pared 3 bases from V and 5 bases from J, leaving 16 bases between. This CDR3 spans 15 amino acids. Germline V gives CDR1 SGHTA, CDR2 FQGNSA.

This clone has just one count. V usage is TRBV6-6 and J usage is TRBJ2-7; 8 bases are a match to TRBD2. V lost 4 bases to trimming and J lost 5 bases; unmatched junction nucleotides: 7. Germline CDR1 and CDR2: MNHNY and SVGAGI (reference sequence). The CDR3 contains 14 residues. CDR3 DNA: TGTGCCAGCAGTTGGCGGGAGGCATCCGACGAGCAGTACTTC. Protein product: CASSWREASDEQYF.

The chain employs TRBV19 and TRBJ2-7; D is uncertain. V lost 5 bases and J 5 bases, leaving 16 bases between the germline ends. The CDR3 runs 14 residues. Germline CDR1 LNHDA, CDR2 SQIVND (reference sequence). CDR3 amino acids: CASSPWTGRHEQYF. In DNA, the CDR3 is TGTGCCAGTAGTCCGTGGACGGGTCGTCACGAGCAGTACTTC.

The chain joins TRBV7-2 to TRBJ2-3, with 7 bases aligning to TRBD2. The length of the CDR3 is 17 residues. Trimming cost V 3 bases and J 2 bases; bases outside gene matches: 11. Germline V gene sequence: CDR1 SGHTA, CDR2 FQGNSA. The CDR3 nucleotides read TGTGCCAGCAGCTTGGGGGGGAGCGGAGGGGCCACAGATACGCAGTATTTT. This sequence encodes CASSLGGSGGATDTQYF.

The CDR3 loop reads CSVVPDRGYGYTF. CDR3 DNA: TGCAGCGTTGTCCCGGACAGGGGCTATGGCTACACCTTC. J is TRBJ1-2 and V is TRBV29-1, with TRBD1 matching 9 bases. CDR1 is SQVTM, CDR2 ANQGSEA, per germline. The CDR3 has 13 amino acids. V lost 4 bases, J lost 4 bases, and 4 bases stayed unmatched. Filled out from reference TRBV29-1 and TRBJ1-2, the complete variable domain reads SAVISQKPSRDICQRGTSLTIQCQVDSQVTMMFWYRQQPGQSLTLIATANQGSEATYESGFVIDKFPISRPNLTFSTLTVSNMSPEDSSIYLCSVVPDRGYGYTFGSGTRLTVV.

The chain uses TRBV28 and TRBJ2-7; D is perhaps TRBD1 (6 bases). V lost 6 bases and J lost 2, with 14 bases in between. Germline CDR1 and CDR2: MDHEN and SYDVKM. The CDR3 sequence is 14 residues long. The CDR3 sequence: CASSYAGTPYEQYV. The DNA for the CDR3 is TGTGCCAGCAGCTACGCCGGGACACCCTACGAGCAGTACGTC.

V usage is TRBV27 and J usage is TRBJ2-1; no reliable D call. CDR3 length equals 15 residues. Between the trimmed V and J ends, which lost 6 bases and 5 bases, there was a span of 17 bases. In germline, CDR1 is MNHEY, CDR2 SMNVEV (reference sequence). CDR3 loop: CASSPLWAINNEQFF. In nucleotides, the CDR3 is TGTGCCAGCAGCCCTCTGTGGGCGATCAACAATGAGCAGTTCTTC.

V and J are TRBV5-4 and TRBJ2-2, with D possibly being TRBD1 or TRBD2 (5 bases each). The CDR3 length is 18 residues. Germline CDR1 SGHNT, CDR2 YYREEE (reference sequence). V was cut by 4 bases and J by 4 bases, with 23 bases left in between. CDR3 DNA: TGTGCCAGCAGCGTCAAAGGCACGGGGCGGGCGAGCACCGGGGAGCTGTTTTTT. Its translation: CASSVKGTGRASTGELFF. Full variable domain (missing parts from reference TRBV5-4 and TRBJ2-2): ETGVTQSPTHLIKTRGQQVTLRCSSQSGHNTVSWYQQALGQGPQFIFQYYREEENGRGNFPPRFSGLQFPNYSSELNVNALELDDSALYLCASSVKGTGRASTGELFFGEGSRLTVL.

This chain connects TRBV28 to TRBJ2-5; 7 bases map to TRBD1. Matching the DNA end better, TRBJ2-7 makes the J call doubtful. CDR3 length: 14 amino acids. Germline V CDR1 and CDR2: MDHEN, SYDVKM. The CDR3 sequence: CASSLRGRPGEQYF. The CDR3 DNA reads TGTGCCAGCAGTTTAAGGGGGCGCCCTGGCGAGCAGTACTTC.

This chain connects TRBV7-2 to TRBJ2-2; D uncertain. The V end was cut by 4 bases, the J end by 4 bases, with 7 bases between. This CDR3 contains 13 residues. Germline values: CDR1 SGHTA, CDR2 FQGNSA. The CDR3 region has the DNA TGTGCCAGCAGCTATCGGTTCACCGGGGAGCTGTTTTTT. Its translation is CASSYRFTGELFF.

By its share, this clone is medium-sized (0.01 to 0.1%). CDR3 loop: CASSLARGDQDSPLHF. As DNA, the CDR3 is TGTGCCAGCAGCTTGGCCAGGGGGGATCAGGATTCACCCCTCCACTTT. This chain uses TRBV5-5 with TRBJ1-6; 7 nucleotides align to TRBD1. Losses at the gene ends were 0 bases for V and 8 bases for J; bases not matched to a gene: 8. CDR3 size: 16 residues. Germline values: CDR1 SGHKS, CDR2 YYEKEE (reference sequence).

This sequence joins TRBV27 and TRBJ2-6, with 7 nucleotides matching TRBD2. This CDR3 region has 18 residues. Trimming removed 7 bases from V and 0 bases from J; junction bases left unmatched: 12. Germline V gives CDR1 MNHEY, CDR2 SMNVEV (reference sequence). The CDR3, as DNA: TGTGCCAGCACCGACTTGGCGGGAGTCTTCTCTGGGGCCAACGTCCTGACTTTC. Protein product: CASTDLAGVFSGANVLTF.